The rows below give T cell receptor beta chains drawn from one sample of a study of cytomegalovirus exposure and HLA in healthy donors. Produced via immunoSEQ multiplex PCR; TCRdb's table is partial and in-frame only. The repertoire holds about 150,000 clones, with about 74% as singletons. The source material was PBMCs. Every receptor here comes from a man aged 18 to 30 in good health and CMV-seropositive. The CDR3 runs from the conserved cysteine through the conserved F or W. Each record gives: clone size, CDR3 length, D gene, J gene, V gene, CDR3 DNA, CDR3 protein. The D gene is left open where the match is weak. Size values are once, few and many counts, or a class for expanded clones, and some rows have none.

>few|14|-|TRBJ1-1|TRBV7-2
TGTGCCAGCAGCTTGACTGGGGGCGGCACTGAAGCTTTCTTT
CASSLTGGGTEAFF
>-|14|TRBD2|TRBJ2-1|TRBV28
TGTGCCAGCATTAAGGGCGGGAGGGTCAATGAGCAGTTCTTC
CASIKGGRVNEQFF
>few|13|TRBD2|TRBJ2-7|TRBV6-5
TGTGCCAGCAACGGACTAGCGGGGACCGAGCAGTACTTC
CASNGLAGTEQYF
>-|14|TRBD1|TRBJ2-5|TRBV10-1
TGCGCCAGCAGTGAGCGACAGGGGCGGGAGACCCAGTACTTC
CASSERQGRETQYF
>-|12|TRBD1|TRBJ2-7|TRBV12-5
TGTGCTAGTGGCTTGACAGGGGGCGAGCAGTACTTC
CASGLTGGEQYF
>once|17|TRBD2|TRBJ2-1|TRBV4-3
TGCGCCAGCAGCCCTGGATCTAGCGGGATATGGTACAATGAGCAGTTCTTC
CASSPGSSGIWYNEQFF
>few|14|TRBD1|TRBJ2-7|TRBV6-6
TGTGCCGCACAACAGGGGGCGATCCCCCACGAGCAGTACTTC
CAAQQGAIPHEQYF
>-|14|TRBD1|TRBJ2-5|TRBV29-1
TGCAGCGCCGGAGGGGCAGGGGGCAAGGAGACCCAGTACTTC
CSAGGAGGKETQYF
>-|14|-|TRBJ1-2|TRBV29-1
TGCAGCGTTGTGGGGGGGGCCTCAAACTATGGCTACACCTTC
CSVVGGASNYGYTF
>few|15|-|TRBJ1-1|TRBV2
TGTGCCAGCAGCCTCTCCGCGGGAGTGAGGACTGAAGCTTTCTTT
CASSLSAGVRTEAFF
>-|16|TRBD1|TRBJ1-6|TRBV10-1
TGCGCCAGCAGTACCAACTCAGGGGGCTGGAATTCACCCCTCCACTTT
CASSTNSGGWNSPLHF
>-|17|TRBD1|TRBJ2-3|TRBV9
TGTGCCAGCAGCCCGTCGGGACAGGGGGTAATCACAGATACGCAGTATTTT
CASSPSGQGVITDTQYF
>-|13|TRBD1|TRBJ2-7|TRBV6-1
TGTGCCACCCTGAGGACAGGGGGAGACGAGCAGTACTTC
CATLRTGGDEQYF
>few|15|-|TRBJ2-2|TRBV6-5
TGTGCCAGCAGCCCCAGGGGCACGAACACCGGGGAGCTGTTTTTT
CASSPRGTNTGELFF
>-|18|TRBD1|TRBJ2-1|TRBV28
TGTGCCAGCAGTTTATTTCGGTTGGGACAGGGGCGAAGCAATGAGCAGTTCTTC
CASSLFRLGQGRSNEQFF